A selection of T cell receptor beta chains follows, all from one sample in a study of a mutant IDH1 vaccine in newly diagnosed glioma. No cognate antigen is known for these TCRs. Repertoires were generated with immunoSEQ multiplex PCR, while TCRdb's copy carries only in-frame clones and drops some. This table has some 33,000 clones, around 77% appearing once. The sample here was PBMCs, taken from a glioma patient whose treatment included an IDH1 peptide vaccine. Source of these receptors: a young woman with glioma. Some clones in this sample may be carry-over from other donors' samples. Each CDR3 is given without its conserved first and last residue. Some rows have no size entry. The others give once, few or many, or a class for an expanded clone.

cdr3_length j_call v_call clone_size cdr3_aa
13 TRBJ1-1 TRBV6-1 few ASSPAGWLNTEAF
12 TRBJ2-6 TRBV5-4 few ASRQGIGANVLT
12 TRBJ1-2 TRBV29-1 NA SVEDRRFNYGYT
13 TRBJ2-7 TRBV11-2 NA ASSHQGARIYEQY
12 TRBJ1-3 TRBV7-9 NA ASREEGGQNTIY
11 TRBJ1-2 TRBV6-6 NA ASSYRHGDGYT
12 TRBJ1-5 TRBV28 NA ASRRQGSNQPQH
14 TRBJ1-1 TRBV19 NA ASSIVSGRRNTEAF
10 TRBJ1-2 TRBV30 NA AWADGTYGYT
13 TRBJ2-7 TRBV11-3 NA ASSPGLGGGYEQY
16 TRBJ2-2 TRBV11-2 NA ASSPLRRDRGNTGELF
10 TRBJ2-3 TRBV11-3 NA ASSLPMNTQY
10 TRBJ2-7 TRBV15 NA ATSRASEEQY
12 TRBJ1-1 TRBV5-1 few ASPPGGPNTEAF
11 TRBJ1-1 TRBV2 few ASRRRENTEAF
11 TRBJ1-2 TRBV5-4 NA ASSFKGGYGYT
12 TRBJ2-5 TRBV7-2 NA ASSRGETQETQY
12 TRBJ1-2 TRBV6-1 NA ASRRYRGNGGYT
10 TRBJ2-5 TRBV2 NA ATRQGSQTQY
13 TRBJ2-1 TRBV7-3 NA ASSFRLGAYNEQF
11 TRBJ1-1 TRBV10-3 few AISSQGRTEAF
14 TRBJ2-7 TRBV7-8 NA ASSLAAGGLSYEQY
11 TRBJ2-2 TRBV7-6 once ASSLSNTGELF
11 TRBJ1-1 TRBV5-6 NA ASSLARPDEAF
11 TRBJ2-5 TRBV25-1 NA ASRTDREETQY
14 TRBJ2-5 TRBV30 NA AWKGSRLAGRETQY
11 TRBJ1-2 TRBV5-5 few ASSFPGDYGYT
13 TRBJ2-7 TRBV6-5 NA ASSYSVEGVREQY
14 TRBJ2-2 TRBV13 NA ASSLTPLLETGELF
12 TRBJ2-5 TRBV19 NA ASTPGRRWETQY
16 TRBJ1-2 TRBV7-2 NA ASSLARGRQGVGYGYT
14 TRBJ2-4 TRBV7-8 NA ASSFGPPLAKNIQY
9 TRBJ2-5 TRBV6-5 NA ASSYEETQY
12 TRBJ1-4 TRBV30 few AWSRVWINEKLF
13 TRBJ2-7 TRBV14 NA ASSPKENSWGEQY
12 TRBJ2-7 TRBV5-5 NA ASSSSGIGYEQY
13 TRBJ2-7 TRBV28 NA ASGTTGASSYEQY
13 TRBJ2-1 TRBV19 medium-sized ASSQTSGSYNEQF
11 TRBJ2-5 TRBV10-3 once ATRQGTEETQY
14 TRBJ1-4 TRBV14 NA ASSQDGGRINEKLF
11 TRBJ2-5 TRBV4-2 NA ASSPSAQETQY
11 TRBJ1-1 TRBV6-5 NA ASSYWDNTEAF
11 TRBJ2-5 TRBV27 NA ASALYRQETQY
12 TRBJ1-5 TRBV11-2 few ASSPGVDNQPQH
14 TRBJ2-5 TRBV19 NA ASSNPFAGGQETQY
11 TRBJ1-1 TRBV29-1 few SVERGLNTEAF
13 TRBJ2-2 TRBV7-8 NA ASSSISGATGELF
13 TRBJ2-7 TRBV4-1 NA ASSHRDRAAGEQY
9 TRBJ2-7 TRBV20-1 NA SAEHNYEQY
11 TRBJ1-4 TRBV27 NA ASSGTGDEKLF
12 TRBJ2-4 TRBV2 NA ASSEYRQGDIQY